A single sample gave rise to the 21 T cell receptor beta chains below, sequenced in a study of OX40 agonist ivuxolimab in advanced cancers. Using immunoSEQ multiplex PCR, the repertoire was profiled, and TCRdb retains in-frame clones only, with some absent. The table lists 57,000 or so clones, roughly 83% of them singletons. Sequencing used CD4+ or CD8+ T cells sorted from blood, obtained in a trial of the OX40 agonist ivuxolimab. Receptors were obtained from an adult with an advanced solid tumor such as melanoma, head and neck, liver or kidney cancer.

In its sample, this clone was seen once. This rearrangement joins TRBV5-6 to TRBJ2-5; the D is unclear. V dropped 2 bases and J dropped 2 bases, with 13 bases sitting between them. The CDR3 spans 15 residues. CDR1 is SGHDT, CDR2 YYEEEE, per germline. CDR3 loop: CASSFGPPWQETQYF. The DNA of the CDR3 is TGTGCCAGCAGCTTCGGGCCCCCATGGCAAGAGACCCAGTACTTC.

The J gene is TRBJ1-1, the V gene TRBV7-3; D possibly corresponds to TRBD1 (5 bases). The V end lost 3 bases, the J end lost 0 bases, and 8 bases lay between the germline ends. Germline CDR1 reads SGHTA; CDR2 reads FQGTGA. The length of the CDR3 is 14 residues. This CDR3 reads CASSFGGMNTEAFF. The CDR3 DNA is TGTGCCAGCAGCTTCGGGGGAATGAACACTGAAGCTTTCTTT.

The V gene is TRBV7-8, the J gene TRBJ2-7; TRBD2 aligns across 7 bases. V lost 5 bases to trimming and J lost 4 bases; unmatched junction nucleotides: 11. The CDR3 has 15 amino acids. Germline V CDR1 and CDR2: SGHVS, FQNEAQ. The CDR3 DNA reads TGTGCCAGCAGCCAACTTAGGAGGGGAGGGTACGAGCAGTACTTC. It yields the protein CASSQLRRGGYEQYF.

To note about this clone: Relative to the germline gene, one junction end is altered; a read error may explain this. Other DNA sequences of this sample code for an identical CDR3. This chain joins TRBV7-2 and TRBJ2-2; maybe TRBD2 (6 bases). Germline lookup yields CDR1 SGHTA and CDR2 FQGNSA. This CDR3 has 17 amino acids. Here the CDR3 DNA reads TGCGCCAGCAGCCCGAGGTGGGCGGGGCACTCTACCGGGGAGCTGTTTTTT. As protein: CASSPRWAGHSTGELFF.

The CDR3 sequence is CASAVTGPIEQYF. CDR3 bases: TGTGCCAGCGCCGTGACAGGGCCTATCGAGCAGTACTTC. The rearrangement joins TRBV28 to TRBJ2-7, with 7 nucleotides matching TRBD1. The CDR3 runs to 13 residues. V lost 8 bases and J lost 6; bases outside the gene matches: 10. Germline CDR1 is MDHEN and CDR2 is SYDVKM.

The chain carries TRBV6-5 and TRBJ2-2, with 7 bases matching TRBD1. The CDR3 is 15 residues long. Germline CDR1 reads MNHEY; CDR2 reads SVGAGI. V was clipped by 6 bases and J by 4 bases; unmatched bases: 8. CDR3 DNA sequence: TGTGCCAGCAGGCCCCGGACAGGCCCCACCGGGGAGCTGTTTTTT. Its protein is CASRPRTGPTGELFF.

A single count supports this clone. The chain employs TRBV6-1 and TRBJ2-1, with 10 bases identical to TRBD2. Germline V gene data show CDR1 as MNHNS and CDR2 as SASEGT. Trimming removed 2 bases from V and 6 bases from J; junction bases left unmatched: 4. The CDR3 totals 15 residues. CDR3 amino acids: CASSERASGGNEQFF. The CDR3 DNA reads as TGTGCCAGCAGTGAAAGGGCTAGCGGGGGCAATGAGCAGTTCTTC.

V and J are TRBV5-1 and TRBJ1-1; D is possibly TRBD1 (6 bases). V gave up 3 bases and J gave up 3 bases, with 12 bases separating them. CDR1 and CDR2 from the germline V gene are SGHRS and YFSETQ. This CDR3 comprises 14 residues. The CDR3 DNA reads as TGCGCCAGCAGCTCGACAGGTCCGGACACTGAAGCTTTCTTT. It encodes CASSSTGPDTEAFF. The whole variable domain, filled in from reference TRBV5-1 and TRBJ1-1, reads KAGVTQTPRYLIKTRGQQVTLSCSPISGHRSVSWYQQTPGQGLQFLFEYFSETQRNKGNFPGRFSGRQFSNSRSEMNVSTLELGDSALYLCASSSTGPDTEAFFGQGTRLTVV.

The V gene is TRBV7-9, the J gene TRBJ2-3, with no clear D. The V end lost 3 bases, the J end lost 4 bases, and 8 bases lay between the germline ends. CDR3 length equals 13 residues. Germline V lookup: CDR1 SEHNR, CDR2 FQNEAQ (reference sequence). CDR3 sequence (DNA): TGTGCCAGCAGCTTTGTAGAAGCAGATACGCAGTATTTT. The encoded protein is CASSFVEADTQYF.

CDR3 sequence reads: CADRGENSPLHF. As DNA, the CDR3 is TGTGCCGACAGGGGTGAGAATTCACCCCTCCACTTT. The rearrangement joins TRBV2 to TRBJ1-6; 8 nucleotides agree with TRBD1. CDR1 and CDR2 (germline): SNHLY, FYNNEI. This CDR3 has 12 residues. After removal of 11 bases from V and 7 bases from J, the junction contained 4 bases not matched to a gene.

The CDR3: CATQTGNYGYTF. CDR3 nucleotide sequence: TGTGCCACCCAGACAGGGAACTATGGCTACACCTTC. The chain has TRBV19 and TRBJ1-2, with TRBD1 identical over 7 bases. The ends lost 10 bases at V and 2 bases at J; junction bases unmatched: 4. This CDR3 is built from 12 residues. The germline V gene has CDR1 LNHDA and CDR2 SQIVND (reference sequence).

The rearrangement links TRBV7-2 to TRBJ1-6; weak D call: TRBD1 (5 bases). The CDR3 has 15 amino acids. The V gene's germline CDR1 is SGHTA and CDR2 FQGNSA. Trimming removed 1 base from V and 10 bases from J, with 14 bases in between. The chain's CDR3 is CASSLGGELSSPLHF. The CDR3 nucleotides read TGTGCCAGCAGCTTAGGGGGGGAGCTCTCGTCACCCCTCCACTTT.

CDR3 DNA sequence: TGCAGCGTGGACAGGGGACAATCCTACAATGAGCAGTTCTTC. Amino acid sequence: CSVDRGQSYNEQFF. This chain uses TRBV29-1 with TRBJ2-1; TRBD1 agrees at 9 bases. Germline assignment: CDR1 SQVTM and CDR2 ANQGSEA. Trimming at V came to 6 bases and at J to 1 base, leaving 4 bases not matched to a gene. The CDR3 runs to 14 residues.

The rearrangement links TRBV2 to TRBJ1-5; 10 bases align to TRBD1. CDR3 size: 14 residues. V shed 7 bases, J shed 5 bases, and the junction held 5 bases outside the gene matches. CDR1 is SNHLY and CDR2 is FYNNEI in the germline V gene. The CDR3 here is CASNPDRGHQPQHF. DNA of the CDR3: TGTGCCAGCAACCCCGACAGGGGGCATCAGCCCCAGCATTTT.

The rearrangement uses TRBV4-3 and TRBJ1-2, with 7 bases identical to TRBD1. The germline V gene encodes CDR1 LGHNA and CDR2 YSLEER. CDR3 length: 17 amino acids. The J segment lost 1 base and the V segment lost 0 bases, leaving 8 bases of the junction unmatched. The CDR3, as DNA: TGCGCCAGCAGCCAAGATGTTGCTACAGGGGTTAACTATGGCTACACCTTC. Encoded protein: CASSQDVATGVNYGYTF.

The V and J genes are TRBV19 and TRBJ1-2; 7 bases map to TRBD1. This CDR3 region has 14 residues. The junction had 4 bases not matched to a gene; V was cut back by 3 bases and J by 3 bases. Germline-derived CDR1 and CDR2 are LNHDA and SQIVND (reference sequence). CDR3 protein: CASSIQGGDYGYTF. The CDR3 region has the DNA TGTGCCAGTAGTATTCAGGGGGGTGACTATGGCTACACCTTC.

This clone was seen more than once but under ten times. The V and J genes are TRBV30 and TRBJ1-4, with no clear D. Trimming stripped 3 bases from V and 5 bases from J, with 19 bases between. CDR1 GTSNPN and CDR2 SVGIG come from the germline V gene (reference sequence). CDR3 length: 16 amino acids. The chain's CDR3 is CAWRPPIWDGNEKLFF. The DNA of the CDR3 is TGTGCCTGGAGACCCCCAATTTGGGATGGCAATGAAAAACTGTTTTTT.

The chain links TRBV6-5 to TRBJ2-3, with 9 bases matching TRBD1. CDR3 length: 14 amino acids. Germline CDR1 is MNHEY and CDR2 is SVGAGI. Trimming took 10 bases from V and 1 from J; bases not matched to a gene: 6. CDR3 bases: TGTGCCACCCAAAGGGACAGGGGCACAGATACGCAGTATTTT. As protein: CATQRDRGTDTQYF.

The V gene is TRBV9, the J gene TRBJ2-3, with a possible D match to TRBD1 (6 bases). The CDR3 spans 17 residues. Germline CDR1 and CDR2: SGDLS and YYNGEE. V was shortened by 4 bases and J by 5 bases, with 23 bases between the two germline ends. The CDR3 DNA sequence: TGTGCCAGCAGCCCACGCCAGGGGCTCGGCGTCCGAGATACGCAGTATTTT. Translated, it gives CASSPRQGLGVRDTQYF. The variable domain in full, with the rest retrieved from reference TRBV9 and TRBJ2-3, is DSGVTQTPKHLITATGQRVTLRCSPRSGDLSVYWYQQSLDQGLQFLIQYYNGEERAKGNILERFSAQQFPDLHSELNLSSLELGDSALYFCASSPRQGLGVRDTQYFGPGTRLTVL.

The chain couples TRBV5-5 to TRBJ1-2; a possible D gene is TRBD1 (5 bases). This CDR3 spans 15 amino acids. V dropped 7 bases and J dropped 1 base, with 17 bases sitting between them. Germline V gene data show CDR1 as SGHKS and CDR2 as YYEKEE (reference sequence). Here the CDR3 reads CASRSAGGNNYGYTF. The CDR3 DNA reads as TGTGCCAGCCGGTCGGCTGGGGGGAATAACTATGGCTACACCTTC.

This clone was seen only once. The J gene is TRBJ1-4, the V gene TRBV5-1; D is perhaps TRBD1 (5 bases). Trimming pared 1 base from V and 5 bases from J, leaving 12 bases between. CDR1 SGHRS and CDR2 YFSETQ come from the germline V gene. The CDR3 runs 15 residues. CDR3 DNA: TGCGCCAGCAGCTTGACAGGCAATAAGAATGAAAAACTGTTTTTT. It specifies CASSLTGNKNEKLFF.